The 18 T cell receptor beta chains listed next were all sequenced from one sample in a study of T-cell memory formation after mild COVID-19. MiXCR, run by TCRdb on the 5' RACE reads, gives a single entry per CDR3 protein. The sample includes 130,000 to 150,000 distinct CDR3 sequences, approximately 6% of them seen just once. Source material: PBMCs or a T cell subset sorted from them (not recorded which). The receptors were gathered from an adult woman who had mild COVID-19 (a few samples of this study predate the infection). Cell type and time point are not known.

This CDR3 is CSARDRVATDTQYF. The CDR3 DNA sequence: TGCAGTGCTAGAGATCGGGTCGCCACAGATACGCAGTATTTT. The gene calls are TRBV20-1 and TRBJ2-3; D is unresolved. Germline CDR1 DFQATT, CDR2 SNEGSKA (reference sequence). This CDR3 has 14 amino acids. The ends were cut back, 0 bases at V and 2 bases at J, with 9 bases in the middle.

This clonotype came up many times. V and J are TRBV24-1 and TRBJ2-5; 7 bases agree with TRBD2. V was clipped by 3 bases and J by 3 bases; unmatched bases: 9. The V gene's germline CDR1 is KGHDR and CDR2 SFDVKD. The CDR3 contains 16 residues. The CDR3 loop is CATSDPRTSGEETQYF. For the CDR3, the DNA is TGTGCCACCAGTGATCCCAGGACTAGTGGGGAAGAGACCCAGTACTTC.

This clonotype has a count of ten or more. The genes are TRBV7-2 and TRBJ1-1; 8 nucleotides line up with TRBD1. The CDR3 runs to 12 residues. Germline CDR1 reads SGHTA; CDR2 reads FQGNSA. J lost 7 bases, V lost 3 bases, and 1 base had no gene match. The CDR3 DNA sequence: TGTGCCAGCAGCTTGACAGGGGTTGAAGCTTTCTTT. This codes for CASSLTGVEAFF.

This clonotype came up a few times. The chain uses TRBV15 and TRBJ1-6; no clear D. The CDR3 has 15 amino acids. Trimming stripped 3 bases from V and 7 bases from J, with 13 bases between. Germline V CDR1 and CDR2: LNHNV, YYDKDF (reference sequence). The CDR3 reads CATSRKGIGNSPLHF. The CDR3 bases are TGTGCCACCAGCAGGAAGGGAATTGGGAATTCACCCCTCCACTTT.

There are many counts of this clonotype. The chain has TRBV24-1 and TRBJ1-1; D is perhaps TRBD1 (5 bases). CDR3 length equals 13 residues. V shed 8 bases and J shed 0 bases, with 9 bases lying between them. Germline V gene sequence: CDR1 KGHDR, CDR2 SFDVKD. The CDR3 DNA reads as TGTGCCACCATGGGGGTAATGAACACTGAAGCTTTCTTT. It codes for CATMGVMNTEAFF.

This clonotype showed up many times. The chain couples TRBV7-2 to TRBJ2-3, with TRBD2 matching over 9 bases. Germline CDR1 and CDR2: SGHTA and FQGNSA. The CDR3 runs to 18 residues. V dropped 5 bases and J dropped 0; count of bases not matched to a gene: 12. The CDR3 region has the DNA TGTGCCAGCAGCCTTCCACAGATAGCGGGAGTGAGCACAGATACGCAGTATTTT. This codes for CASSLPQIAGVSTDTQYF. The full variable domain, in which reference TRBV7-2 and TRBJ2-3 provide the parts outside the CDR3, is GAGVSQSPSNKVTEKGKDVELRCDPISGHTALYWYRQSLGQGLEFLIYFQGNSAPDKSGLPSDRFSAERTGGSVSTLTIQRTQQEDSAVYLCASSLPQIAGVSTDTQYFGPGTRLTVL.

The rearrangement uses TRBV12-3 or TRBV12-4 and TRBJ2-6; D is unresolved. The CDR3 is 16 residues long. The V end was cut by 5 bases, the J end by 0 bases, with 11 bases between. This chain's CDR3 is CASSLYGLSGANVLTF. The CDR3 DNA follows: TGTGCCAGCAGTCTCTACGGGCTCTCTGGGGCCAACGTCCTGACTTTC.

The chain uses TRBV19 and TRBJ1-5; 7 bases agree with TRBD1. Germline values: CDR1 LNHDA, CDR2 SQIVND (reference sequence). The CDR3 runs to 15 residues. Unmatched junction bases numbered 9, after V lost 9 bases and J lost 1 base. CDR3 amino acids: CASRKQGSSNQPQHF. The CDR3 DNA reads TGTGCCAGCAGGAAACAGGGGTCCAGCAATCAGCCCCAGCATTTT.

The chain carries TRBV9 and TRBJ1-2, with D possibly matching TRBD1 (5 bases). The CDR3 has 14 amino acids. V lost 6 bases, J lost 2 bases, and 14 bases lay in between. Germline CDR1 is SGDLS and CDR2 is YYNGEE. The CDR3 protein is CASTPLGTNYGYTF. In nucleotides, the CDR3 is TGTGCCAGCACCCCTCTAGGGACGAACTATGGCTACACCTTC.

This chain uses TRBV25-1 with TRBJ2-2, with TRBD1 identical over 9 bases. CDR1 MGHDK and CDR2 SYGVNS come from the germline V gene. Unmatched junction bases numbered 6, after V lost 3 bases and J lost 1 base. The CDR3 is 17 amino acids. Here the CDR3 reads CASSEGQGLLNTGELFF. As DNA, the CDR3 is TGTGCCAGCAGTGAGGGACAGGGCCTCTTGAACACCGGGGAGCTGTTTTTT.

This clonotype was observed at least ten times. This chain links TRBV5-1 with TRBJ2-7; D unresolved. Trimming removed 7 bases at V and 3 bases at J, with 17 bases between. This CDR3 contains 14 residues. The germline V gene encodes CDR1 SGHRS and CDR2 YFSETQ. DNA for the CDR3: TGCGCCAGCCGGAACTCGGCCTCGTTCTACGAGCAGTACTTC. Translated, it gives CASRNSASFYEQYF.

The chain uses TRBV12-3 or TRBV12-4 and TRBJ1-1, with D uncertain. V was trimmed by 6 bases and J by 0 bases, leaving 14 bases between them. This CDR3 region has 15 residues. The CDR3 sequence: CASSTGAGLNTEAFF. Here the CDR3 DNA reads TGTGCCAGCAGCACCGGTGCAGGACTGAACACTGAAGCTTTCTTT.

This clonotype has only one observation. The rearrangement joins TRBV3-1 to TRBJ2-1; D is possibly TRBD2 (5 bases). CDR3 length: 13 amino acids. V was clipped by 1 base and J by 6 bases, with 7 bases between them. The germline gives CDR1 LGHDT, CDR2 YNNKEL (reference sequence). The DNA of the CDR3 is TGTGCCAGCAGCCAAGCAAGCGGCAATGAGCAGTTCTTC. This codes for CASSQASGNEQFF.

This clonotype was counted a few times. The gene calls are TRBV24-1 and TRBJ2-7, with 10 bases identical to TRBD2. The ends lost 3 bases at V and 0 bases at J; junction bases unmatched: 10. Germline V CDR1 and CDR2: KGHDR, SFDVKD. This CDR3 contains 18 residues. The CDR3, as DNA: TGTGCCACCAGTGATCCGCGAGACCAGCGGGAGGGCTCCTACGAGCAGTACTTC. Protein: CATSDPRDQREGSYEQYF.

This clonotype appeared once. The CDR3 reads CASSASGSGANVLTF. The CDR3 region has the DNA TGCGCCAGCAGCGCCTCAGGGTCTGGGGCCAACGTCCTGACTTTC. The V gene is TRBV5-1, the J gene TRBJ2-6, with D maybe TRBD1 (5 bases). The CDR3 covers 15 residues. Trimming cost V 4 bases and J 1 base, with 9 bases left between them. The germline gives CDR1 SGHRS, CDR2 YFSETQ.

The chain employs TRBV7-9 and TRBJ2-3, with D uncertain. The CDR3 is 15 amino acids. With 2 bases removed from V and 3 bases from J, the gap between germline ends came to 12 bases. Germline V lookup: CDR1 SEHNR, CDR2 FQNEAQ (reference sequence). The CDR3: CASSLRSTVTDTQYF. Written as DNA, the CDR3 is TGTGCCAGCAGCTTAAGATCAACGGTAACAGATACGCAGTATTTT.

This clonotype was detected ten times or more. This chain connects TRBV7-2 to TRBJ2-5, with D possibly called TRBD1 or TRBD2 (5 bases each). The CDR3 contains 13 residues. In germline, CDR1 is SGHTA, CDR2 FQGNSA. The V gene lost 5 bases and the J gene lost 7 bases, with 14 bases spanning the gap. CDR3 protein: CASSGGPSGTQYF. CDR3 bases: TGTGCCAGCAGCGGGGGACCGTCAGGGACCCAGTACTTC.

This clonotype has at least ten counts. The genes are TRBV5-5 and TRBJ1-5; TRBD1 aligns across 8 bases. The CDR3 runs 14 residues. After removal of 0 bases from V and 5 bases from J, the junction contained 1 base not matched to a gene. Germline assignment: CDR1 SGHKS and CDR2 YYEKEE (reference sequence). CDR3: CASSLAGGHQPQHF. The CDR3 nucleotides are TGTGCCAGCAGCTTGGCAGGGGGCCATCAGCCCCAGCATTTT. The full variable domain, completed using reference TRBV5-5 and TRBJ1-5, is DAGVTQSPTHLIKTRGQQVTLRCSPISGHKSVSWYQQVLGQGPQFIFQYYEKEERGRGNFPDRFSARQFPNYSSELNVNALLLGDSALYLCASSLAGGHQPQHFGDGTRLSIL.